This TCR beta chain appears in the sequencing data of a study of CD8+CD57+ T cells in acquired aplastic anemia. Study-wide context: Sorted CD4+ and CD8+ cells yielded DNA averaging around 3.2 ug.

This clonotype was picked up a small number of times. The target antigen is unknown. Sequencing was done on patients that had shown CD8+CD57+ cell expansion by flow cytometry. With no exception, the patients had severe acquired aplastic anemia. The study's findings and limits: The number of CD8+ CDR3 sequences shared by patients and controls was approximately 31. In CD8+ cells, Simpson's diversity showed no significant difference between patients and controls.

Template material for TCR beta VDJ and CDR3 profiling consisted of genomic DNA. MiXCR was run by TCRdb on the reads, yielding one entry per CDR3 protein. The data show 160,000 or so distinct CDR3 sequences, more than 45% seen once. V dropped 3 bases and J dropped 6 bases, with 9 bases sitting between them. The CDR3 is 13 amino acids. CDR1 and CDR2 from the germline V gene are KGHDR and SFDVKD. The chain has TRBV24-1 and TRBJ2-3, with no clear D. The clonotype originates from a human donor with aplastic anemia. The specimen was sorted CD4+, CD8+, or CD8+CD57+ T cells (not recorded which) from PBMCs. CDR3 residues: CATSDNLADTQYF. The CDR3 DNA follows: TGTGCCACCAGTGATAATTTGGCTGATACGCAGTATTTT.